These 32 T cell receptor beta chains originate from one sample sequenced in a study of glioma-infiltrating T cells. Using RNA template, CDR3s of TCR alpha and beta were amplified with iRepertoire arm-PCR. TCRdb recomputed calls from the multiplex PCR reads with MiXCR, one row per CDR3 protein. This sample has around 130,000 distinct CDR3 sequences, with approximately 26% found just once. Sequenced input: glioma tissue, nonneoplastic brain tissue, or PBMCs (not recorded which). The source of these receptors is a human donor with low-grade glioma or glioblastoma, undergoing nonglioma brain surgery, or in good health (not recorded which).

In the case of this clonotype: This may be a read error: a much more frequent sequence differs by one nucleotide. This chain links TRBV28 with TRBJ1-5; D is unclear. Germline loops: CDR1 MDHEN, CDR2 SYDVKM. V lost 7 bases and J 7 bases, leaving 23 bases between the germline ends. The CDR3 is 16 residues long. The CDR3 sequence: CASITGEGSNGQPQHF. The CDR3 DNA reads TGTGCCAGCATTACCGGGGAGGGAAGTAACGGGCAGCCCCAGCATTTT.

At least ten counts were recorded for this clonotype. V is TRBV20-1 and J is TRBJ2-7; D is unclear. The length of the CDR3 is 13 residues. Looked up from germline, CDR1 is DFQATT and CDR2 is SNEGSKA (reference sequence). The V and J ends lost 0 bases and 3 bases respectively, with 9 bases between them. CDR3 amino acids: CSARDLGLYEQYV. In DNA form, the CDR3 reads TGCAGTGCTAGAGATCTGGGTCTCTACGAGCAGTACGTC.

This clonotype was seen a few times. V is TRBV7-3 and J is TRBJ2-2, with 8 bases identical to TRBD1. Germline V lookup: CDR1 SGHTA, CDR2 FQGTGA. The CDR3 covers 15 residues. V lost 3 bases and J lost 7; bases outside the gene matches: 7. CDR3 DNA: TGTGCCAGCAGCTTCCCCCCAGGGGGCGGCGGGGAGCTGTTTTTT. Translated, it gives CASSFPPGGGGELFF.

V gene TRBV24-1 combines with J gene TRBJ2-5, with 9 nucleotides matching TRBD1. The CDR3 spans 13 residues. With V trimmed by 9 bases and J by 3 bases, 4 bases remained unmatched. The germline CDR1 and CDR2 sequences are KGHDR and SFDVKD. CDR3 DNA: TGTGCCACCCCCAGGACAGGGGAAGAGACCCAGTACTTC. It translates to CATPRTGEETQYF.

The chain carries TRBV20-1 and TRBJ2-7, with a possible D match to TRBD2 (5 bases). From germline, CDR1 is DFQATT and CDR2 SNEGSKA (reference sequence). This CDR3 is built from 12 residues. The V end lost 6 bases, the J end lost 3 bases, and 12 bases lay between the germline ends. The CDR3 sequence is CSAGIEIYEQYV. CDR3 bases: TGCAGTGCCGGGATCGAGATCTACGAGCAGTACGTC.

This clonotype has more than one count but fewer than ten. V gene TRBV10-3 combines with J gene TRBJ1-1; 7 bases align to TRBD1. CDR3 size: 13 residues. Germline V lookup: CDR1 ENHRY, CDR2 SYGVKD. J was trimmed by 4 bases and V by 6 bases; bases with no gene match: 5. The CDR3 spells CAIRDRSATEAFF. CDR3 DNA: TGTGCCATCAGGGACAGGTCGGCCACTGAAGCTTTCTTT.

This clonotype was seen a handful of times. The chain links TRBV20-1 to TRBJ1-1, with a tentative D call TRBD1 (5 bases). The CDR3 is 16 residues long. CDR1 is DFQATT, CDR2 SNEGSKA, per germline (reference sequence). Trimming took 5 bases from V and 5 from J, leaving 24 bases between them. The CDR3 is CSAPPTTGVIVTEAFF. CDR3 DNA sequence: TGCAGTGCTCCCCCCACCACGGGGGTAATAGTGACTGAAGCTTTCTTT.

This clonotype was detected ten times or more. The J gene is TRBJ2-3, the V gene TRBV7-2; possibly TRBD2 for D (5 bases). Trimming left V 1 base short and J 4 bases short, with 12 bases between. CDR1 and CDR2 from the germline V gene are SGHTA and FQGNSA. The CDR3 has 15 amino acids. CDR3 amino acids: CASSLVALAADTQYF. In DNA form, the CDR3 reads TGTGCCAGCAGCTTAGTCGCGCTAGCAGCAGATACGCAGTATTTT. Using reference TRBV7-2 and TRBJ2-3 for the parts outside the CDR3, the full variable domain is GAGVSQSPSNKVTEKGKDVELRCDPISGHTALYWYRQSLGQGLEFLIYFQGNSAPDKSGLPSDRFSAERTGGSVSTLTIQRTQQEDSAVYLCASSLVALAADTQYFGPGTRLTVL.

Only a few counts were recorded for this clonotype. This CDR3 is CASRSGTGHTDTQYF. The CDR3 region has the DNA TGTGCCAGCAGATCCGGGACAGGCCACACAGATACGCAGTATTTT. The gene calls are TRBV12-3 or TRBV12-4 and TRBJ2-3; the match to TRBD1 covers 8 bases. J gave up 2 bases and V 6 bases, and 7 bases lay outside the gene matches. The CDR3 length is 15 residues.

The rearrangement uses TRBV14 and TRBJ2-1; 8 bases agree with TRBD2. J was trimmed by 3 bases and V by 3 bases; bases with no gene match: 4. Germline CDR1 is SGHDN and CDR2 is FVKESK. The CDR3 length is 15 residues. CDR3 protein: CASSHAGGYYNEQFF. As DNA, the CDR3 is TGTGCCAGCAGCCATGCGGGGGGCTACTACAATGAGCAGTTCTTC.

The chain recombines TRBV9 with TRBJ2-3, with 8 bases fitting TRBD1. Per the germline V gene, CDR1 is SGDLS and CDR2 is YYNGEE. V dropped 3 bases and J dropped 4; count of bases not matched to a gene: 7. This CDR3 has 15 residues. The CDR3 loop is CASSALGDRSDTQYF. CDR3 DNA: TGTGCCAGCAGCGCCCTCGGGGACAGGTCAGATACGCAGTATTTT.

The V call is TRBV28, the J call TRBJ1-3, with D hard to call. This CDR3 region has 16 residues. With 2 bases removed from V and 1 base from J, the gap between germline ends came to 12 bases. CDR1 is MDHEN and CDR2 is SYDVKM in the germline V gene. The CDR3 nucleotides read TGTGCCAGCAGTTTAGGCCCAGAATTTTCTGGAAACACCATATATTTT. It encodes CASSLGPEFSGNTIYF.

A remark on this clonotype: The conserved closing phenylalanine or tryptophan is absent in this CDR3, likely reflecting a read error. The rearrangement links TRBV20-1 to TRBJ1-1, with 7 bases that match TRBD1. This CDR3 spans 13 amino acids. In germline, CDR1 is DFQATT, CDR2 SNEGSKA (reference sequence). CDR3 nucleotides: TGCAGCCGGACAGGAAGTATGAACACTGAAGCTTTCTTG. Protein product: CSRTGSMNTEAFL.

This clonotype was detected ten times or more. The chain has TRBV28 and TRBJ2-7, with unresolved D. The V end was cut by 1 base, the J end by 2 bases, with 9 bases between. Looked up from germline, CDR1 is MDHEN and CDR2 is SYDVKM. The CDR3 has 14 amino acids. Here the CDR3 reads CASSLLRSPYEQYV. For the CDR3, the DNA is TGTGCCAGCAGTTTATTGCGGTCACCCTACGAGCAGTACGTC.

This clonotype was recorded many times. The CDR3 sequence is CSARQDSNQPQHF. The CDR3 DNA follows: TGCAGTGCTAGGCAGGATAGCAATCAGCCCCAGCATTTT. This chain joins TRBV20-1 and TRBJ1-5, with D unclear. Germline V gene lookup returns CDR1 DFQATT and CDR2 SNEGSKA (reference sequence). The germline V and J ends were trimmed by 3 bases and 0 bases, with 6 bases remaining between them. The CDR3 extends over 13 amino acids.

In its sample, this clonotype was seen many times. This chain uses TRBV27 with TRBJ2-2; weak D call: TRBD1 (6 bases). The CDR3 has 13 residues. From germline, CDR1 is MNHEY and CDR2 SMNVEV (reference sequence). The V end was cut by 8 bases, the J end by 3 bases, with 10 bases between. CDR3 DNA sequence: TGTGCCAGCGAGGCAGGGGACACCGGGGAGCTGTTTTTT. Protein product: CASEAGDTGELFF.

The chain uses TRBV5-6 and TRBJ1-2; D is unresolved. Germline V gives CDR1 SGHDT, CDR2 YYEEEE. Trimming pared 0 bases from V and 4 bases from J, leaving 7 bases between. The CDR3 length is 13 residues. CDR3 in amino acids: CASSLDGPYGYTF. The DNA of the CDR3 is TGTGCCAGCAGCTTGGACGGACCCTATGGCTACACCTTC. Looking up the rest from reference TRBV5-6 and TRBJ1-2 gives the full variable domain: DAGVTQSPTHLIKTRGQQVTLRCSPKSGHDTVSWYQQALGQGPQFIFQYYEEEERQRGNFPDRFSGHQFPNYSSELNVNALLLGDSALYLCASSLDGPYGYTFGSGTRLTVV.

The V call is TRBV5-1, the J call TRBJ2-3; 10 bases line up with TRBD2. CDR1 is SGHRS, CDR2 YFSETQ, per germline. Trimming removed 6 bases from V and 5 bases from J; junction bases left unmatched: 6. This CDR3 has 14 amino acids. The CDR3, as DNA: TGCGCCAGCATAGCTAGCGGGAGCGGAGATACGCAGTATTTT. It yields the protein CASIASGSGDTQYF. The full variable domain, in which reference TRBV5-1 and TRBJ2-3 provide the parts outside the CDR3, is KAGVTQTPRYLIKTRGQQVTLSCSPISGHRSVSWYQQTPGQGLQFLFEYFSETQRNKGNFPGRFSGRQFSNSRSEMNVSTLELGDSALYLCASIASGSGDTQYFGPGTRLTVL.

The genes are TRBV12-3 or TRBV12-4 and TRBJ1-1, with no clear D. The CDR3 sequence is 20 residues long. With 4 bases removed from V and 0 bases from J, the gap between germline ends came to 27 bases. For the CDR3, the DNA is TGTGCCAGCAGTTCCGACCGCACGAACTCACGGCATTGGATGAACACTGAAGCTTTCTTT. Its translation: CASSSDRTNSRHWMNTEAFF.

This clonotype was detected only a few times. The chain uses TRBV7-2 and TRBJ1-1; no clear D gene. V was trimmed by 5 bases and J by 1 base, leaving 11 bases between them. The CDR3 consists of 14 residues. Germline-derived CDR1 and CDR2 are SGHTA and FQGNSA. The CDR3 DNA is TGTGCCAGCAGCCCTTGGAGAGGGAACACTGAAGCTTTCTTT. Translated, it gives CASSPWRGNTEAFF.

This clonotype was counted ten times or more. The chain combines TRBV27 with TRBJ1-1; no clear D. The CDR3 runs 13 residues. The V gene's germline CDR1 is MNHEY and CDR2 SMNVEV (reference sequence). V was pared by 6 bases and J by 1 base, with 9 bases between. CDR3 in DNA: TGTGCCAGCAGACGGTACAGGAACACTGAAGCTTTCTTT. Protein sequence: CASRRYRNTEAFF.

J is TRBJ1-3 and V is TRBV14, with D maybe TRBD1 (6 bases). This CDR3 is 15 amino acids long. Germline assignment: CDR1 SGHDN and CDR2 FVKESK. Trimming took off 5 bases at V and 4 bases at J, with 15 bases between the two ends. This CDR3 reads CASSSPAGVGNTIYF. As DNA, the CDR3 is TGTGCCAGCAGCTCCCCGGCAGGGGTAGGAAACACCATATATTTT.

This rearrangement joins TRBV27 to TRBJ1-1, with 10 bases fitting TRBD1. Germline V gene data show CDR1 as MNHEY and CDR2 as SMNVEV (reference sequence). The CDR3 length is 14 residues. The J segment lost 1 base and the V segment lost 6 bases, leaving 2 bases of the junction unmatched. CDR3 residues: CASRGQGPNTEAFF. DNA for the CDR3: TGTGCCAGCAGGGGACAGGGGCCGAACACTGAAGCTTTCTTT.

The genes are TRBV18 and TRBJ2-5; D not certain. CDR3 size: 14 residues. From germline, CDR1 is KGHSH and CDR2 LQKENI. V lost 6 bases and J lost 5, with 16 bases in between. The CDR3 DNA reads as TGTGCCAGCTCTCCGACTGCAAAGGGCGAGACCCAGTACTTC. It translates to CASSPTAKGETQYF.

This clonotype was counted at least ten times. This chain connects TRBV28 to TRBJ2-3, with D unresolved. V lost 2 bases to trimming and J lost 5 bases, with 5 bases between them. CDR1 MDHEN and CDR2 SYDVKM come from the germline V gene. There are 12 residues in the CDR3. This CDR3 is CASSLIQDTQYF. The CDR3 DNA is TGTGCCAGCAGTTTAATACAAGATACGCAGTATTTT.

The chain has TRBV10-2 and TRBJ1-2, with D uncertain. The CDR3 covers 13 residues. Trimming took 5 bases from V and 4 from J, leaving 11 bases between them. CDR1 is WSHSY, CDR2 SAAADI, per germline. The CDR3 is CASSREGPYGYTF. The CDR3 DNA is TGCGCCAGCAGTCGGGAAGGTCCCTATGGCTACACCTTC.

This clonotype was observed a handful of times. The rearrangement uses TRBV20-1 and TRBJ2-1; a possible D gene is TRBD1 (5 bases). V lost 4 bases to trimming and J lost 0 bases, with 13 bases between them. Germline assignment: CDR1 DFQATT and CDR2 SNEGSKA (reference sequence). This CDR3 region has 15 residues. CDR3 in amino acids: CSANNRLSSYNEQFF. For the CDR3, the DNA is TGCAGTGCTAATAACAGGCTGAGCTCCTACAATGAGCAGTTCTTC.

CDR3 amino acids: CASSLGWGSGQPQHF. The CDR3 nucleotides read TGTGCCAGCAGTTTAGGATGGGGCTCGGGGCAGCCCCAGCATTTT. This chain connects TRBV12-3 or TRBV12-4 to TRBJ1-5; TRBD1 is a possible D gene (5 bases). The CDR3 contains 15 residues. Trimming removed 1 base at V and 7 bases at J, with 14 bases between.

CDR3 sequence (DNA): TGCGCCAGCAGCTTAGGGGTCGGACAGGGGAGAACAGATACGCAGTATTTT. This translates into CASSLGVGQGRTDTQYF. The chain uses TRBV5-1 and TRBJ2-3, with 9 bases that match TRBD1. CDR1 is SGHRS, CDR2 YFSETQ, per germline. V shed 2 bases and J 3 bases; nucleotides not matched to a gene: 10. CDR3 length: 17 amino acids. The whole variable domain, filled in from reference TRBV5-1 and TRBJ2-3, reads KAGVTQTPRYLIKTRGQQVTLSCSPISGHRSVSWYQQTPGQGLQFLFEYFSETQRNKGNFPGRFSGRQFSNSRSEMNVSTLELGDSALYLCASSLGVGQGRTDTQYFGPGTRLTVL.

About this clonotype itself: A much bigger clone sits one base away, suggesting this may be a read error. This CDR3 is CASSYEYTGTLRETETQYF. DNA of the CDR3: TGTGCCAGCAGTTACGAATATACCGGGACGCTGCGTGAGACAGAAACGCAGTATTTT. The J gene is TRBJ2-3, the V gene TRBV6-9, with D tentatively TRBD1 or TRBD2 (5 bases each). CDR3 length: 19 residues. Looked up from germline, CDR1 is MNHGY and CDR2 is SVAAGI.

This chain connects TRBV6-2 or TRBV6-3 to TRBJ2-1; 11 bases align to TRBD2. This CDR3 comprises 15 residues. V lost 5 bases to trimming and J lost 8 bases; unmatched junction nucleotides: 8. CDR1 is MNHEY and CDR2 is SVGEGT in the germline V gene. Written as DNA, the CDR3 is TGTGCCAGCAGTCGGGCTAGCGGGGGGCCATATGAGCAGTTCTTC. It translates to CASSRASGGPYEQFF.

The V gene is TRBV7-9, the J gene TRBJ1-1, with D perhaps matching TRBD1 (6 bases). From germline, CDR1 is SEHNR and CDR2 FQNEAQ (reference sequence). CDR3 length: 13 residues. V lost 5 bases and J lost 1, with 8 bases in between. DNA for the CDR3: TGTGCCAGCAGCCCCAGGGGGAACACTGAAGCTTTCTTT. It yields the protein CASSPRGNTEAFF. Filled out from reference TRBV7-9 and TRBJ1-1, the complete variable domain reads DTGVSQNPRHKITKRGQNVTFRCDPISEHNRLYWYRQTLGQGPEFLTYFQNEAQLEKSRLLSDRFSAERPKGSFSTLEIQRTEQGDSAMYLCASSPRGNTEAFFGQGTRLTVV.